This entry lists 9 T cell receptor beta chains sequenced from one sample in a study of shared clonotypes between healthy human individuals. TCRdb's copy holds only in-frame clones and misses some; the assay was immunoSEQ multiplex PCR. The table lists 1,100,000 or so clones, around 78% of them singletons. Specimen: memory CD4+ T cells from PBMCs. Subset indicated: CD45RA-negative fraction. Receptors were obtained from a man aged 18 to 29 in good health. Some clones in this sample may be carry-over from other donors' samples.

This chain connects TRBV20-1 to TRBJ2-7; D unclear. The CDR3 spans 11 residues. The germline gives CDR1 DFQATT, CDR2 SNEGSKA (reference sequence). Deletions cut 6 bases from V and 3 bases from J, with 9 bases between. The CDR3 sequence is CSAHKDYEQYF. The CDR3 DNA sequence: TGCAGTGCACACAAGGACTACGAGCAGTACTTC.

This clone appeared a few times. This chain connects TRBV28 to TRBJ1-3; maybe TRBD1 (5 bases). This CDR3 contains 16 residues. Trimming stripped 6 bases from V and 1 base from J, with 16 bases between. Germline V gene lookup returns CDR1 MDHEN and CDR2 SYDVKM. CDR3 nucleotides: TGTGCCAGCAGCCGCGGGGGGTCTAGTTCTGGAAACACCATATATTTT. Protein: CASSRGGSSSGNTIYF.

The gene calls are TRBV7-9 and TRBJ2-3; tentatively, D is TRBD1 (5 bases). Trimming cost V 7 bases and J 4 bases, with 18 bases left between them. This CDR3 is 15 amino acids long. In germline, CDR1 is SEHNR, CDR2 FQNEAQ (reference sequence). CDR3 coding DNA: TGTGCCAGCAACCGCCAAAGGGGTTCGCCAGATACGCAGTATTTT. Translated: CASNRQRGSPDTQYF.

The chain has TRBV6-6 and TRBJ1-5; weak D call: TRBD1 (5 bases). Trimming removed 2 bases at V and 3 bases at J, with 8 bases between. This CDR3 region has 14 residues. Germline V CDR1 and CDR2: MNHNY, SVGAGI (reference sequence). This chain's CDR3 is CASSYGGDNQPQHF. CDR3 sequence (DNA): TGTGCCAGCAGTTACGGAGGGGACAATCAGCCCCAGCATTTT.

The J gene is TRBJ1-6, the V gene TRBV5-6; the D is unclear. The length of the CDR3 is 15 residues. V was trimmed by 0 bases and J by 7 bases, leaving 11 bases between them. Germline values: CDR1 SGHDT, CDR2 YYEEEE. The CDR3, as DNA: TGTGCCAGCAGCTTGGGGTGGGGAGGGAATTCACCCCTCCACTTT. Its protein product is CASSLGWGGNSPLHF.

Details on this clone: The same CDR3 arises from other DNA sequences in this sample as well. This chain joins TRBV28 and TRBJ2-5, with a possible D match to TRBD1 (5 bases). This CDR3 spans 15 amino acids. Germline loops: CDR1 MDHEN, CDR2 SYDVKM. V was shortened by 5 bases and J by 2 bases, with 15 bases between the two germline ends. CDR3 region: CASSPARGGQETQYF. CDR3 coding DNA: TGTGCCAGCAGTCCCGCTAGGGGCGGACAAGAGACCCAGTACTTC.

CDR3 DNA: TGCGCCAGCAGCTATACTAGCGGGGGGGCAGATACGCAGTATTTT. Its protein product is CASSYTSGGADTQYF. The genes are TRBV5-1 and TRBJ2-3, with TRBD2 identical over 13 bases. The CDR3 spans 15 residues. Germline CDR1 SGHRS, CDR2 YFSETQ. Unmatched junction bases numbered 2, after V lost 3 bases and J lost 4 bases.

This chain joins TRBV2 and TRBJ2-7; D is possibly TRBD1 (6 bases). The V and J ends lost 8 bases and 7 bases respectively, with 18 bases between them. This CDR3 has 13 residues. In germline, CDR1 is SNHLY, CDR2 FYNNEI. The CDR3 protein is CASGTTALGEQYF. Written as DNA, the CDR3 is TGTGCCAGCGGGACAACCGCTTTGGGGGAGCAGTACTTC.

J is TRBJ2-7 and V is TRBV15; D gene ambiguous. Trimming took off 0 bases at V and 7 bases at J, with 10 bases between the two ends. The CDR3 consists of 13 residues. The germline gives CDR1 LNHNV, CDR2 YYDKDF (reference sequence). The CDR3 loop is CATSREVRREQYF. The CDR3 DNA reads as TGTGCCACCAGCAGAGAGGTTAGGAGAGAGCAGTACTTC.